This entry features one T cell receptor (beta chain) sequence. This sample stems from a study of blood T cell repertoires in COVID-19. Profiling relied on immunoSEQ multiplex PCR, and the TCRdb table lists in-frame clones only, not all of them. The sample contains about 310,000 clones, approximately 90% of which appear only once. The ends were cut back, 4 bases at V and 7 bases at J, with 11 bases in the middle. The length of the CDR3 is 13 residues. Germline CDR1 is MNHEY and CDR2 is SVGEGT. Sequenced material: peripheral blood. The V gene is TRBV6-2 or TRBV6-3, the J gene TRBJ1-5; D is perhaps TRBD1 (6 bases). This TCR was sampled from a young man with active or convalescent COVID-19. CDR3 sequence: CASSSGEGQPQHF. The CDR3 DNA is TGTGCCAGCAGTTCAGGGGAAGGGCAGCCCCAGCATTTT.